The 5 T cell receptor beta chains listed next were all sequenced from one sample in a study of monozygotic twins with inflammatory bowel disease. TCRdb reprocessed the 5' RACE reads, with one entry per CDR3 protein and no DNA. Its table lists approximately 110,000 distinct CDR3 sequences. Sequenced input: blood. Receptors were obtained from a human donor with ulcerative colitis or Crohn's disease, or a healthy co-twin of an affected twin (not recorded which).

The V and J genes are TRBV25-1 and TRBJ1-6; the TCRdb call, TRBD1, lacks DNA for checking. CDR1 and CDR2 from the germline V gene are MGHDK and SYGVNS. This CDR3 is 14 amino acids long. The CDR3: CASSETGGNSPLHF.

The V gene is TRBV20-1, the J gene TRBJ2-2; the D call from TCRdb, TRBD2, cannot be confirmed without DNA. The germline CDR1 and CDR2 sequences are DFQATT and SNEGSKA (reference sequence). The CDR3 runs 15 residues. This CDR3 is CSARRAGSETGELFF.

The chain couples TRBV12-3 or TRBV12-4 to TRBJ1-1; the D gene TCRdb calls, TRBD1, cannot be checked with no DNA. The CDR3 totals 15 residues. The CDR3 sequence is CASSLPGGRNTEAFF.

V and J are TRBV6-1 and TRBJ2-1; TCRdb proposes TRBD2, but this gene call is untestable without DNA. The CDR3 extends over 14 amino acids. Germline V CDR1 and CDR2: MNHNS, SASEGT. The CDR3 reads CASSESSGRTEQFF.

The chain links TRBV20-1 to TRBJ1-2; TCRdb's assignment of TRBD1 cannot be checked, as there is no DNA. CDR1 is DFQATT, CDR2 SNEGSKA, per germline (reference sequence). The CDR3 spans 13 residues. The CDR3 loop is CSADPDSSYGYTF.